The 21 T cell receptor beta chains reported below all come from one sample, sequenced in a study of T cells in Graves' hyperthyroidism and ophthalmopathy. TCR beta CDR3 regions were amplified from RNA. HTBI primers were used for first-round RT-PCR of the TCR CDR3. TCRdb independently ran MiXCR on the multiplex PCR reads; one entry per CDR3 protein. The table records under 400,000 distinct CDR3 sequences, around 13% of them present only once. Input material: blood. These receptors were obtained from a woman aged 18-30 years with Graves' hyperthyroidism.

This clonotype showed up many times. CDR3 loop: CASSLGGQSSYEQYF. CDR3 coding DNA: TGTGCCAGCAGCTTAGGGGGCCAGAGCTCCTACGAGCAGTACTTC. The gene calls are TRBV7-2 and TRBJ2-7; tentative D call: TRBD1 (5 bases). V lost 1 base and J lost 0, with 10 bases in between. Germline V lookup: CDR1 SGHTA, CDR2 FQGNSA. The CDR3 sequence is 15 residues long.

In this sample, this clonotype turned up a few times. This chain connects TRBV19 to TRBJ2-2, with D possibly TRBD1 on 6 matching bases. The length of the CDR3 is 15 residues. Germline V gene data show CDR1 as LNHDA and CDR2 as SQIVND (reference sequence). Trimming stripped 5 bases from V and 5 bases from J, with 15 bases between. DNA for the CDR3: TGTGCCAGTAGTGCGGCAGGGGTTTATACCGGGGAGCTGTTTTTT. It translates to CASSAAGVYTGELFF.

Many counts were recorded for this clonotype. This chain connects TRBV12-3 or TRBV12-4 to TRBJ2-5; D uncertain. The CDR3 loop spans 11 amino acids. The V and J ends lost 3 bases and 4 bases respectively, with 3 bases between them. DNA for the CDR3: TGTGCCAGCAGTTTCGTAGAGACCCAGTACTTC. It specifies CASSFVETQYF.

This clonotype appeared many times. The V and J genes are TRBV30 and TRBJ1-3, with D perhaps TRBD1 (5 bases). Trimming stripped 3 bases from V and 0 bases from J, with 6 bases between. From germline, CDR1 is GTSNPN and CDR2 SVGIG (reference sequence). The CDR3 is 13 residues long. CDR3 in DNA: TGTGCCTGGAGCGGGGGCTCTGGAAACACCATATATTTT. Protein sequence: CAWSGGSGNTIYF.

The chain is built from TRBV18 and TRBJ2-5; D not resolved. This CDR3 comprises 14 residues. With 2 bases removed from V and 2 bases from J, the gap between germline ends came to 9 bases. The V gene's germline CDR1 is KGHSH and CDR2 LQKENI. CDR3 nucleotides: TGTGCCAGCTCACCAATGAACAGTCAAGAGACCCAGTACTTC. Amino acid sequence: CASSPMNSQETQYF.

A single count supports this clonotype. Since a much larger clone is just one base distant, this may be a read error. The chain is built from TRBV3-1 and TRBJ1-6, with 8 bases identical to TRBD1. V was clipped by 4 bases and J by 10 bases; unmatched bases: 3. The germline gives CDR1 LGHDT, CDR2 YNNKEL (reference sequence). The CDR3 runs to 13 residues. CDR3 loop: CASSRGTGSPLHF. The CDR3 DNA reads as TGTGCCAGCAGCCGAGGGACAGGATCACCCCTCCACTTT.

This clonotype was counted many times. DNA of the CDR3: TGTGCCAGCAGGATAGACGGGCATAGGAACAATGAGCAGTTCTTC. Amino acids: CASRIDGHRNNEQFF. This sequence joins TRBV12-3 or TRBV12-4 and TRBJ2-1; D unclear. V shed 6 bases and J shed 5 bases, with 17 bases lying between them. The CDR3 extends over 15 amino acids.

This clonotype was seen at least ten times. This rearrangement joins TRBV20-1 to TRBJ1-5, with TRBD1 identical over 7 bases. The CDR3 runs 15 residues. The germline V gene has CDR1 DFQATT and CDR2 SNEGSKA (reference sequence). The trim removed 3 bases at V and 3 bases at J, leaving 8 bases unmatched. The CDR3 is CSASRGTAANQPQHF. CDR3 sequence (DNA): TGCAGTGCTAGTCGGGGGACAGCGGCCAATCAGCCCCAGCATTTT.

There are a few counts of this clonotype. This sequence joins TRBV7-2 and TRBJ2-2, with 14 bases aligning to TRBD2. The CDR3 extends over 18 amino acids. Germline V lookup: CDR1 SGHTA, CDR2 FQGNSA. V was pared by 5 bases and J by 8 bases, with 13 bases of the junction left unmatched. CDR3 amino acids: CASSQSVGTSGGRGELFF. The CDR3 nucleotides are TGTGCCAGCAGCCAATCCGTTGGGACTAGCGGGGGAAGGGGGGAGCTGTTTTTT.

The rearrangement uses TRBV24-1 and TRBJ2-7; TRBD2 aligns across 8 bases. V trimming: 3 bases; J trimming: 7 bases; junction bases outside the gene matches: 13. The CDR3 has 16 amino acids. Germline lookup yields CDR1 KGHDR and CDR2 SFDVKD. CDR3 protein: CATSDAGDGGAEEQYF. The DNA for the CDR3 is TGTGCCACCAGTGATGCGGGAGACGGGGGGGCCGAGGAGCAGTACTTC.

This clonotype was picked up many times. The chain links TRBV5-1 to TRBJ2-1; D is unresolved. The CDR3 consists of 14 residues. Per the germline V gene, CDR1 is SGHRS and CDR2 is YFSETQ. V shed 4 bases and J shed 0 bases, with 8 bases lying between them. In nucleotides, the CDR3 is TGCGCCAGCAGCCCCCAAAACTCCTACAATGAGCAGTTCTTC. Translation: CASSPQNSYNEQFF.

This clonotype showed up many times. The chain couples TRBV3-1 to TRBJ1-5, with D perhaps matching TRBD1 (5 bases). The CDR3 covers 14 residues. Germline V gives CDR1 LGHDT, CDR2 YNNKEL (reference sequence). The ends were cut back, 6 bases at V and 7 bases at J, with 16 bases in the middle. CDR3 residues: CASSQRGGGQPQHF. In nucleotides, the CDR3 is TGTGCCAGCAGTCAGAGAGGTGGGGGACAGCCCCAGCATTTT.

This clonotype showed up just a few times. The rearrangement links TRBV20-1 to TRBJ2-7, with a possible D match to TRBD1 (6 bases). CDR1 is DFQATT, CDR2 SNEGSKA, per germline (reference sequence). V lost 0 bases and J lost 3, with 18 bases in between. This CDR3 comprises 16 residues. CDR3 loop: CSARDPRPGHSYEQYF. DNA of the CDR3: TGCAGTGCTAGAGATCCCCGACCGGGACATAGCTACGAGCAGTACTTC.

This clonotype came up many times. This chain links TRBV28 with TRBJ2-7, with a tentative D call TRBD2 (6 bases). CDR1 and CDR2 from the germline V gene are MDHEN and SYDVKM. This CDR3 region has 15 residues. Trimming left V 2 bases short and J 1 base short, with 12 bases between. CDR3 sequence: CASSLRAGRSYEQYF. CDR3 DNA sequence: TGTGCCAGCAGTTTAAGGGCGGGGAGGTCCTACGAGCAGTACTTC.

In its sample, this clonotype was seen many times. The DNA of the CDR3 is TGTGCCAGCAGTTTATTAGGCAGGAGGCTCGTTGAAGCTTTCTTT. Translated: CASSLLGRRLVEAFF. The chain combines TRBV28 with TRBJ1-1, with D unclear. V lost 1 base and J lost 7, with 16 bases in between. The CDR3 runs 15 residues. From germline, CDR1 is MDHEN and CDR2 SYDVKM.

With respect to this clonotype: A much larger clone lies a single base off, so this may be a read error. The gene calls are TRBV30 and TRBJ2-7, with 11 positions matching TRBD2. The CDR3 contains 18 residues. V lost 4 bases to trimming and J lost 5 bases; unmatched junction nucleotides: 19. CDR1 is GTSNPN and CDR2 is SVGIG in the germline V gene (reference sequence). As DNA, the CDR3 is TGTGCCTGGACCGTGACGGGACTAGCGGTCACAAATGTCCACGAGCAGTACTTC. This gives the protein CAWTVTGLAVTNVHEQYF.

This chain connects TRBV20-1 to TRBJ1-2, with a possible D match to TRBD1 (5 bases). There are 14 residues in the CDR3. With 1 base removed from V and 4 bases from J, the gap between germline ends came to 13 bases. CDR1 DFQATT and CDR2 SNEGSKA come from the germline V gene (reference sequence). The CDR3 region has the DNA TGCAGTGCTAGAGGGGGCGGGGTCTTCTATGGCTACACCTTC. This sequence encodes CSARGGGVFYGYTF.

This clonotype was recorded many times. CDR3: CASSLIRGLAGGNEQFF. CDR3 in DNA: TGTGCCAGCAGCCTCATCAGGGGGCTAGCGGGAGGGAATGAGCAGTTCTTC. The chain combines TRBV7-9 with TRBJ2-1; 12 positions agree with TRBD2. With V trimmed by 5 bases and J by 7 bases, 12 bases remained unmatched. Germline loops: CDR1 SEHNR, CDR2 FQNEAQ (reference sequence). The CDR3 sequence is 17 residues long.

This clonotype was found many times. The CDR3 sequence: CASSWLQGVYEQYF. The CDR3 coding sequence is TGTGCCAGCAGTTGGTTACAGGGGGTCTACGAGCAGTACTTC. The chain uses TRBV28 and TRBJ2-7; 8 positions match TRBD1. The CDR3 length is 14 residues. Germline V CDR1 and CDR2: MDHEN, SYDVKM. Trimming at V came to 4 bases and at J to 3 bases, leaving 5 bases not matched to a gene.

Comments on this clonotype: A read error may be the cause here, since a much bigger clone is one base away. This chain uses TRBV20-1 with TRBJ2-7; possibly TRBD1 for D (5 bases). Germline-derived CDR1 and CDR2 are DFQATT and SNEGSKA (reference sequence). V lost 1 base to trimming and J lost 6 bases, with 16 bases between them. CDR3 length: 14 residues. The CDR3 spells CSARGPAGNGEQYF. The CDR3 bases are TGCAGTGCTAGAGGTCCGGCAGGGAACGGCGAGCAGTACTTC.

There are many counts of this clonotype. The chain is built from TRBV6-1 and TRBJ1-1; no firm D call. The CDR3 has 14 amino acids. The V gene lost 2 bases and the J gene lost 3 bases, with 10 bases spanning the gap. Germline V gene data show CDR1 as MNHNS and CDR2 as SASEGT. CDR3 sequence reads: CASSEPTAYTEAFF. The DNA of the CDR3 is TGTGCCAGCAGTGAACCTACAGCCTACACTGAAGCTTTCTTT.